The following is a T cell receptor beta chain sequence with its context. The antigen is unknown. The entry originates in a study of cytomegalovirus exposure and HLA in healthy donors. Study-wide results and caveats: When presence/absence was analysed, sequencing depth was taken to be roughly uniform across donors. According to an earlier analysis, most TCR beta V segments yielded productive rearrangements about 90% or about 30% of the time. Reportedly, diagnosis of cytomegalovirus status by the classifier showed high specificity and sensitivity.

Primers for the PCR totalled 60 Vbeta and 13 Jbeta. The data were produced by immunoSEQ multiplex PCR, yet TCRdb's version contains in-frame clones alone and is incomplete. The profile shows over 150,000 clones, 80% of them singletons. Germline CDR1 SGHAT, CDR2 FQNNGV. V was clipped by 4 bases and J by 1 base; unmatched bases: 3. CDR3 size: 15 residues. The clonotype originates from a man aged 25-45 years in good health and CMV-seronegative. This chain joins TRBV11-2 and TRBJ1-5, with 8 bases identical to TRBD1. The sample comprised PBMCs. CDR3 loop: CASSSDRGSNQPQHF. Here the CDR3 DNA reads TGTGCCAGCAGCTCCGACAGGGGAAGCAATCAGCCCCAGCATTTT.